The rows below give T cell receptor beta chains drawn from one sample of a study of T cells expressing NK-cell markers. TCRdb derives one entry per CDR3 protein from the 5' RACE reads, leaving out DNA. The specimen's table records 400,000 or so distinct CDR3 sequences. The sample was blood T cells: a sorted CD56 or NKG2C T cell subset, CD4+ or CD8+ T cells, or bulk PBMC T cells (not recorded which). The receptors stem from a woman in her forties or fifties in good health. CDR3s include the opening cysteine and the closing phenylalanine or tryptophan.

v_call	cdr3_length	j_call	cdr3_aa
TRBV4-1	15	TRBJ1-1	CASSRGQGLGTEAFF
TRBV5-1	15	TRBJ1-1	CASSNSLSGNTEAFF
TRBV25-1	14	TRBJ1-2	CASSSPGQLYGYTF
TRBV7-9	19	TRBJ2-2	CASSFRGTGTSASTGELFF
TRBV7-9	14	TRBJ2-5	CASSLGQNQETQYF
TRBV29-1	16	TRBJ1-5	CSGKPGTGGNNQPQHF
TRBV5-6	16	TRBJ1-3	CASSWDLGASGNTIYF
TRBV6-1	14	TRBJ2-3	CASSGDGRTDTQYF
TRBV5-1	15	TRBJ1-2	CASSLPGQYNDGYTF
TRBV20-1	16	TRBJ2-1	CSARGQRARVLNEQFF
TRBV10-3	12	TRBJ2-1	CAFRDHFNEQFF
TRBV7-7	16	TRBJ2-3	CASSLPPGGSTDTQYF
TRBV29-1	15	TRBJ2-1	CSVEDRLAGYNEQFF
TRBV21-1	16	TRBJ2-4	CASSIRWCLAKNIQYF
TRBV20-1	13	TRBJ1-3	CSAPLGAGNTIYF
TRBV20-1	13	TRBJ2-2	CSGQAGWDGELFF
TRBV9	14	TRBJ2-5	CASSVGSLQETQYF
TRBV18	13	TRBJ2-7	CASSRDRGREQYF
TRBV5-6	15	TRBJ2-5	CASSPTSGRRETQYF
TRBV29-1	12	TRBJ2-1	CSVGRKGNEQFF
TRBV12-3/TRBV12-4	16	TRBJ2-3	CASSSRLAASTDTQYF
TRBV7-2	16	TRBJ2-1	CASSKGGGLAGYEQFF
TRBV6-1	17	TRBJ2-2	CASRRELAGALPGELFF
TRBV28	14	TRBJ2-7	CASSALAETYEQYF
TRBV4-2	17	TRBJ1-1	CASSPEIGQQGGTEAFF
TRBV5-5	15	TRBJ2-3	CASSLEGTISDTQYF
TRBV10-3	14	TRBJ2-3	CATQGGTGRDTQYF
TRBV27	15	TRBJ1-6	CASSLNSRNNSPLHF
TRBV12-3/TRBV12-4	13	TRBJ2-3	CASREWVTDTQYF
TRBV5-6	14	TRBJ1-1	CASSLATENTEAFF
TRBV4-2	15	TRBJ2-7	CASSQASGANYEQYF
TRBV20-1	14	TRBJ2-5	CSARSRDSQETQYF
TRBV12-3/TRBV12-4	13	TRBJ1-6	CASSLLTGSPLHF
TRBV7-9	16	TRBJ2-1	CASSGSSGRSYNEQFF
TRBV6-5	14	TRBJ1-2	CATQRGGPNYGYTF
TRBV10-1	14	TRBJ2-2	CASSESVDTGELFF
TRBV5-1	14	TRBJ1-4	CASSLVGGDEKLFF
TRBV7-2	14	TRBJ2-1	CASSSRTRYNEQFF
TRBV3-1	15	TRBJ2-1	CASSFPAVRSSEQFF
TRBV4-1	15	TRBJ2-7	CASSQPGRSSYEQYF
TRBV12-2	16	TRBJ1-2	CASRLVWGQGAYGYTF
TRBV4-1	15	TRBJ1-5	CASSQASRSNQPQHF
TRBV6-2/TRBV6-3	16	TRBJ2-1	CASSYSRRISYNEQFF
TRBV24-1	15	TRBJ2-5	CATSDSSGRQETQYF
TRBV10-3	12	TRBJ2-3	CAISGTGDTQYF
TRBV20-1	15	TRBJ2-5	CSSHPSGRNQETQYF
TRBV6-2/TRBV6-3	14	TRBJ2-1	CASRKGGLPNEQFF
TRBV11-3	12	TRBJ2-1	CASSLSQDEQFF
TRBV24-1	15	TRBJ2-1	CATSDTGGGYNEQFF
TRBV2	17	TRBJ2-6	CASSPPGQGAGANVLTF
TRBV25-1	13	TRBJ2-1	CASSETVYNEQFF
TRBV4-2	13	TRBJ2-5	CASSPSVGETQYF
TRBV2	15	TRBJ2-1	CATVAGGPAANEQFF
TRBV12-3/TRBV12-4	16	TRBJ2-1	CASSPGGQGARNEQFF